The 19 T cell receptor beta chains below all came from one sample that was sequenced in a study of T-cell reconstitution after alpha-beta-depleted transplantation in children. Unique molecular identifiers were incorporated during preparation of the TCRbeta library. Via MiXCR, TCRdb re-called the PCR reads, giving one row per CDR3 protein. The sample records approximately 44,000 distinct CDR3 sequences, under 6% being singletons. The starting material was PBMCs, mostly from graft donor cells, obtained 60 days after TCRalphabeta/CD19-depleted stem cell transplant. The receptors were sampled from a female patient aged 2-9 years who had a stem cell transplant for aplastic anemia, so the T cells may come from the graft donor.

This clonotype was detected only a few times. The genes are TRBV5-1 and TRBJ2-5; unclear D gene. The V and J ends lost 5 bases and 2 bases respectively, with 10 bases between them. The germline V gene has CDR1 SGHRS and CDR2 YFSETQ. There are 13 residues in the CDR3. The CDR3 bases are TGCGCCAGCAGTTCTAGAGAGCAAGAGACCCAGTACTTC. Its translation: CASSSREQETQYF.

This clonotype has a count of ten or more. The chain is built from TRBV20-1 and TRBJ2-1; weak D call: TRBD2 (5 bases). V lost 4 bases and J 8 bases, leaving 12 bases between the germline ends. CDR3 length equals 12 residues. The germline V gene has CDR1 DFQATT and CDR2 SNEGSKA (reference sequence). The CDR3 bases are TGCAGTGCTACTCCCAGGCGGGATGAGCAGTTCTTC. It codes for CSATPRRDEQFF.

This clonotype was seen repeatedly, ten times or more. The V call is TRBV5-1, the J call TRBJ2-7; 8 nucleotides line up with TRBD1. Germline assignment: CDR1 SGHRS and CDR2 YFSETQ. The CDR3 has 14 residues. Trimming at V came to 4 bases and at J to 3 bases, leaving 6 bases not matched to a gene. CDR3 residues: CASSPTGDSYEQYF. CDR3 bases: TGCGCCAGCAGCCCGACAGGGGATAGCTACGAGCAGTACTTC.

This clonotype was seen many times. The CDR3 region is CSALRATNEKLFF. The CDR3 DNA reads TGCAGTGCTCTTAGGGCAACTAATGAAAAACTGTTTTTT. V usage is TRBV20-1 and J usage is TRBJ1-4, with no clear D. The CDR3 contains 13 residues. Trimming left V 5 bases short and J 0 bases short, with 7 bases between. Germline CDR1 and CDR2: DFQATT and SNEGSKA (reference sequence).

Ten or more counts support this clonotype. The rearrangement links TRBV25-1 to TRBJ2-2; no reliable D call. There are 15 residues in the CDR3. V lost 3 bases and J lost 5, with 13 bases in between. Germline V gene sequence: CDR1 MGHDK, CDR2 SYGVNS. The CDR3: CASSDLWGWTGELFF. The CDR3 bases are TGTGCCAGCAGTGATCTATGGGGTTGGACCGGGGAGCTGTTTTTT.

This clonotype was counted at least ten times. V usage is TRBV28 and J usage is TRBJ1-5; no clear D gene. Per germline, CDR1 MDHEN and CDR2 SYDVKM. The V end lost 6 bases, the J end lost 1 base, and 13 bases lay between the germline ends. The CDR3 runs 15 residues. The CDR3 loop is CASRRTAPSNQPQHF. The CDR3 bases are TGTGCCAGCAGGCGGACGGCGCCAAGCAATCAGCCCCAGCATTTT.

This clonotype was picked up many times. The chain is built from TRBV5-1 and TRBJ1-1; D gene uncertain. V lost 1 base and J 5 bases, leaving 15 bases between the germline ends. From germline, CDR1 is SGHRS and CDR2 YFSETQ. The CDR3 runs to 15 residues. CDR3 residues: CASSLYVGMGTEAFF. The CDR3 coding sequence is TGCGCCAGCAGCTTGTATGTAGGAATGGGGACTGAAGCTTTCTTT.

This clonotype was counted a few times. The V gene is TRBV4-1, the J gene TRBJ2-3, with D tentatively TRBD2 (5 bases). Germline values: CDR1 MGHRA, CDR2 YSYEKL. The CDR3 runs 14 residues. V was cut by 1 base and J by 6 bases, with 11 bases left in between. The CDR3 sequence: CASSQGGLGDTQYF. The CDR3 coding sequence is TGCGCCAGCAGCCAAGGAGGGTTGGGTGATACGCAGTATTTT.

The chain combines TRBV7-2 with TRBJ2-3; 9 positions match TRBD2. Per the germline V gene, CDR1 is SGHTA and CDR2 is FQGNSA. CDR3 size: 17 residues. V dropped 5 bases and J dropped 8; count of bases not matched to a gene: 17. CDR3 region: CASSPERGASSLRTQYF. The CDR3 DNA sequence: TGTGCCAGCAGCCCCGAGCGGGGGGCCTCCTCCCTCCGTACGCAGTATTTT.

This clonotype occurred many times. The V gene is TRBV5-1, the J gene TRBJ2-7; D is undetermined. Trimming removed 4 bases at V and 0 bases at J, with 8 bases between. The CDR3 is 13 residues long. Looked up from germline, CDR1 is SGHRS and CDR2 is YFSETQ. CDR3 residues: CASSPLDSYEQYF. The DNA of the CDR3 is TGCGCCAGCAGCCCTTTGGACTCCTACGAGCAGTACTTC.

The sample holds many counts of this clonotype. The chain is built from TRBV20-1 and TRBJ1-1; the D is unclear. Germline assignment: CDR1 DFQATT and CDR2 SNEGSKA (reference sequence). The CDR3 is 13 residues long. The CDR3 bases are TGCACCCGGAGGGCCGGGCTGAACACTGAAGCTTTCTTT. Encoded protein: CTRRAGLNTEAFF.

This clonotype was seen ten or more times. This chain links TRBV28 with TRBJ1-2; the match to TRBD1 covers 8 bases. Germline V gene sequence: CDR1 MDHEN, CDR2 SYDVKM. The CDR3 extends over 17 amino acids. V lost 4 bases to trimming and J lost 8 bases; unmatched junction nucleotides: 18. Here the CDR3 DNA reads TGTGCCAGCAGTTCGGGACAGGCGATGACCTCTCGGGGCGGCTACACCTTC. It codes for CASSSGQAMTSRGGYTF.

This clonotype was counted at least ten times. This chain joins TRBV7-8 and TRBJ2-1, with D perhaps TRBD1 (6 bases). This CDR3 contains 16 residues. CDR1 SGHVS and CDR2 FQNEAQ come from the germline V gene. Trimming shortened V by 6 bases and J by 0 bases, and 15 bases separated the two germline ends. CDR3 sequence: CASRYRQASSYNEQFF. Here the CDR3 DNA reads TGTGCCAGCAGATATAGACAGGCCAGCTCCTACAATGAGCAGTTCTTC.

The sample holds many counts of this clonotype. The V gene is TRBV10-3, the J gene TRBJ1-5; 12 bases are a match to TRBD1. This CDR3 has 16 amino acids. Germline V gene data show CDR1 as ENHRY and CDR2 as SYGVKD. The V gene end was trimmed by 1 base and the J gene end by 6 bases; junction bases not matched to a gene: 4. Here the CDR3 reads CAISEWMGQGAQPQHF. CDR3 nucleotides: TGTGCCATCAGTGAGTGGATGGGACAGGGGGCTCAGCCCCAGCATTTT.

This clonotype has at least ten counts. The chain employs TRBV5-1 and TRBJ1-2, with D hard to call. The CDR3 has 13 residues. Germline values: CDR1 SGHRS, CDR2 YFSETQ. The V and J ends lost 0 bases and 2 bases respectively, with 5 bases between them. The CDR3 DNA is TGCGCCAGCAGCTTGGGGCGGAACTATGGCTACACCTTC. Translated: CASSLGRNYGYTF.

This clonotype was observed many times. This chain connects TRBV5-6 to TRBJ1-3, with no clear D. The V and J ends lost 6 bases and 0 bases respectively, with 13 bases between them. There are 15 residues in the CDR3. Germline V gene sequence: CDR1 SGHDT, CDR2 YYEEEE. This CDR3 is CASISGQSSGNTIYF. The CDR3 DNA sequence: TGTGCCAGCATCTCGGGCCAGAGCTCTGGAAACACCATATATTTT.

The chain is built from TRBV5-1 and TRBJ2-1; 8 bases are a match to TRBD2. V lost 5 bases to trimming and J lost 7 bases; unmatched junction nucleotides: 11. CDR1 SGHRS and CDR2 YFSETQ come from the germline V gene. CDR3 size: 15 residues. The CDR3 region has the DNA TGCGCCAGCAGTTCATTGGGACTAGACTCGAATGAGCAGTTCTTC. Its protein is CASSSLGLDSNEQFF.

This clonotype was seen only a few times. V usage is TRBV5-4 and J usage is TRBJ2-3; 8 nucleotides align to TRBD1. V trimming: 0 bases; J trimming: 3 bases; junction bases outside the gene matches: 3. CDR1 is SGHNT, CDR2 YYREEE, per germline (reference sequence). The CDR3 runs 15 residues. The CDR3 DNA sequence: TGTGCCAGCAGCTTGGATGACAGGGGTACAGATACGCAGTATTTT. Translating gives CASSLDDRGTDTQYF.

Comment on this clonotype: A read error may be the cause here, since a much bigger clone is one base away. This chain connects TRBV12-3 or TRBV12-4 to TRBJ2-7; D gene ambiguous. This CDR3 region has 13 residues. The CDR3 DNA is TGTGCCAGCAGTTTAGCCCGCTCCTACAAGCAGTACTTC. It encodes CASSLARSYKQYF.